This T cell receptor beta chain is from a study of blood T cell repertoires in COVID-19. Study in general: Researchers got acute and convalescent COVID-19 samples from the United States, Italy and Spain. Nucleic acid was either cDNA or gDNA, and it came from T cells, B-cell-depleted T cells, or PBMCs.

Germline V gene lookup returns CDR1 MRHNA and CDR2 SNTAGT. Deletions cut 8 bases from V and 7 bases from J, with 15 bases between. CDR3 length equals 13 residues. As originally analysed: Cell counts per sample came from amplifying reference gene primers. TCRdb's copy holds only in-frame clones and misses some; the assay was immunoSEQ multiplex PCR. Clone size and the V and J calls come from that table; the DNA yielded D and trimming. The sample yields 70,000 to 100,000 clones, around 88% seen once. The V gene is TRBV6-4, the J gene TRBJ2-1, with D perhaps matching TRBD2 (6 bases). The source material was peripheral blood. The receptor's source is a woman in her seventies with acute or convalescent COVID-19. This chain's CDR3 is CASGTGVGNEQFF. As DNA, the CDR3 is TGTGCCAGCGGGACGGGAGTTGGGAATGAGCAGTTCTTC.